This paragraph reports one T cell receptor beta chain. The clone's antigen remains unknown. Sequencing was carried out with an Illumina HiSeq 2000. TCR beta cDNA libraries were prepared using 5'RACE template switching, which introduced a universal primer site and unique molecular identifiers. cDNA synthesis was primed from the TCR beta constant segment, followed by two successive PCR amplification steps. In the authors' own workflow: MIGEC was used to demultiplex reads and group the reads by UMI, and MiTCR was used to assemble and quantify clonotypes. To exclude erroneous sequences, any TCR cDNA sequence not supported by at least two reads was discarded. The tcR package was used for downstream repertoire analysis, with clonotypes matched between fractions based on CDR3 nucleotide sequence plus V segment. VDJmatch was used to annotate antigen specificity against VDJdb, with one amino acid substitution allowed in CDR3. One entry per CDR3 protein sequence results from the TCRdb reprocessing of the reads, with DNA left out. None of the V and J calls come from the authors' own analysis; TCRdb made them. The sample table includes roughly 390,000 distinct CDR3 sequences. The ten largest clones add up to around 10% of the sample.

These data are taken from a study of T cells expressing NK-cell markers (dated by TCRdb to 2020 to 2022). Turning to the overall study: Three sorted T-cell subsets (CD3+CD56+NKG2C+, CD3+CD56+NKG2C- and CD3+CD56-NKG2C+) from fewer than 10 donors had their TCR beta-chain repertoires profiled. Among the eight sequenced donors, seven were HCMV-seropositive and one was HCMV-seronegative. Randomly selected healthy volunteers, three men and five women, were used as the eight sequenced donors. Illumina HiSeq 2000/2500, MiSeq or NextSeq was used to sequence libraries as 2 x 150 bp reads.

Findings and caveats that apply to the study as a whole: Whether the expanded NKG2C-expressing T cell clones were specific for HCMV antigens remained unclear. In 5 to 7 donors, the dominant CD3+CD56+NKG2C+ clonotypes were found to rank among the top 10 CD8+ clonotypes and to make up 1.0-7.0% of CD8+ T cells. Those dominant clonotypes were again the most abundant among CD3+CD56-NKG2C+ cells in a handful of donors, at about 25-60.1%.

To determine HCMV serostatus, a commercial ELISA kit was used to detect HCMV-specific IgG in serum. Ficoll density gradient centrifugation was used to isolate peripheral blood mononuclear cells from blood. This TCR came from a woman between 50 and 59 years old in good health. Donor details come from another sample of the same person, matched by shared clones. The sequenced sample was blood T cells: a sorted CD56 or NKG2C T cell subset, CD4+ or CD8+ T cells, or bulk PBMC T cells (not recorded which).

Here the CDR3 is given as CASRTISGVSNQPQHF. This receptor chain uses TRBV27 and TRBJ1-5; the TCRdb call, TRBD1, lacks DNA for checking. Per the germline V gene (reference sequence), MNHEY is the CDR1 and SMNVEV is the CDR2. Including the terminal cysteine and phenylalanine, the CDR3 comprises 16 residues. DNA is not on record.